Presented here are 5 T cell receptor beta chains from one specimen sequenced in a study of blood T cell repertoires in COVID-19. Profiled with immunoSEQ multiplex PCR; TCRdb holds only in-frame clones, not every one. In the table there are around 300,000 clones, roughly 90% of which are singletons. Sequencing used peripheral blood. Receptors were obtained from a woman aged 25 to 45 with COVID-19, enrolled during active disease.

This clone was detected only a few times. The chain has TRBV6-1 and TRBJ2-7, with a tentative D call TRBD2 (6 bases). The CDR3 loop spans 15 amino acids. V was clipped by 0 bases and J by 0 bases, with 9 bases between them. Germline CDR1 is MNHNS and CDR2 is SASEGT. Written as DNA, the CDR3 is TGTGCCAGCAGTGAAGCGCTCGGGGGCTCCTACGAGCAGTACTTC. It codes for CASSEALGGSYEQYF.

The chain recombines TRBV4-1 with TRBJ2-3, with TRBD2 matching over 12 bases. The CDR3 length is 17 residues. J was trimmed by 4 bases and V by 0 bases; bases with no gene match: 5. CDR1 and CDR2 (germline): MGHRA, YSYEKL. The CDR3 is CASSQDRLAGVSDTQYF. The CDR3 DNA reads TGCGCCAGCAGCCAAGATAGACTAGCGGGAGTGTCAGATACGCAGTATTTT.

The chain couples TRBV6-5 to TRBJ2-5; D possibly corresponds to TRBD1 (5 bases). The CDR3 covers 15 residues. The germline CDR1 and CDR2 sequences are MNHEY and SVGAGI. Trimming cost V 6 bases and J 11 bases, with 25 bases left between them. The CDR3 sequence: CASSWGSGQNQVQYF. CDR3 nucleotides: TGTGCCAGCAGCTGGGGATCAGGGCAGAACCAGGTTCAGTACTTC.

This clone appeared a single time. DNA of the CDR3: TGTGCCAGCACCCCAGCGGGATACACAGATACGCAGTATTTT. This translates into CASTPAGYTDTQYF. The V and J genes are TRBV6-2 or TRBV6-3 and TRBJ2-3; 7 bases are a match to TRBD2. J lost 2 bases, V lost 7 bases, and 6 bases had no gene match. Germline loops: CDR1 MNHEY, CDR2 SVGEGT. This CDR3 contains 14 residues.

The gene calls are TRBV11-2 and TRBJ2-5; D call uncertain. Trimming stripped 8 bases from V and 7 bases from J, with 14 bases between. This CDR3 has 12 residues. Per germline, CDR1 SGHAT and CDR2 FQNNGV. The CDR3 coding sequence is TGTGCCAGCTCCCAGCAGGTTGGGACCCAGTACTTC. Protein product: CASSQQVGTQYF.